This T cell receptor (beta chain) emerged from a study of response to subunit inactivated influenza vaccine. MiXCR, run by TCRdb on the RT-PCR reads, gives a single entry per CDR3 protein. The sample consists of about 500,000 distinct CDR3 sequences, 16% of them appearing once. J gave up 8 bases and V 4 bases, and 14 bases lay outside the gene matches. The length of the CDR3 is 16 residues. Germline V lookup: CDR1 SGHKS, CDR2 YYEKEE (reference sequence). The sample holds a few counts of this clonotype. The source was CD4+ T cells sorted from PBMCs, collected less than 30 months after vaccination. The sequence came from a man between 50 and 69 years old who received an inactivated influenza vaccine. The V gene is TRBV5-5, the J gene TRBJ1-4, with 7 bases fitting TRBD1. CDR3 protein: CASSPERGGLGEKLFF. CDR3 nucleotide sequence: TGTGCCAGCAGCCCCGAAAGAGGGGGCCTGGGGGAAAAACTGTTTTTT.